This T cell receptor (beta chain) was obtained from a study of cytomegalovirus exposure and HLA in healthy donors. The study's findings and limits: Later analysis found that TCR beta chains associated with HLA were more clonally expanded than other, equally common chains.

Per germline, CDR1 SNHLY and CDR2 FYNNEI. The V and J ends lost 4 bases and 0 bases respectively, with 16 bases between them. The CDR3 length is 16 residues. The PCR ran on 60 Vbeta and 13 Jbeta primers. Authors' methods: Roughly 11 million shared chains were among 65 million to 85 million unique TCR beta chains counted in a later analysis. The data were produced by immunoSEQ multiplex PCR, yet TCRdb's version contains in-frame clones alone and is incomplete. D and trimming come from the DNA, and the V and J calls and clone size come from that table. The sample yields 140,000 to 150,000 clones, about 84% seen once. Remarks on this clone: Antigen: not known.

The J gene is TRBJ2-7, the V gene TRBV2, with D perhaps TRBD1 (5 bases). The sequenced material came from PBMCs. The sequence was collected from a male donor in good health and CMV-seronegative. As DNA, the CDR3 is TGTGCCAGCAGTGTGTCAAGGGGCGGAACCTCCTACGAGCAGTACTTC. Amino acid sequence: CASSVSRGGTSYEQYF.